Below, 11 T cell receptor beta chains from the same sample are listed, as sequenced in a study of cytomegalovirus exposure and HLA in healthy donors. PCR employed 60 Vbeta and 13 Jbeta primers. The table came from immunoSEQ multiplex PCR; TCRdb's copy has only in-frame clones and leaves some out. Among fewer than 200,000 clones listed, roughly 80% were seen once. The sequencing input was PBMCs. The receptors were gathered from a man in his forties in good health and CMV-seronegative.

This clone was seen just once. The chain employs TRBV5-6 and TRBJ2-1, with D perhaps TRBD2 (6 bases). This CDR3 has 14 amino acids. Germline loops: CDR1 SGHDT, CDR2 YYEEEE. Trimming removed 4 bases at V and 4 bases at J, with 12 bases between. The DNA for the CDR3 is TGTGCCAGCAGCAGCCGTGGGGGGTACAATGAGCAGTTCTTC. It translates to CASSSRGGYNEQFF. Using reference TRBV5-6 and TRBJ2-1 for the parts outside the CDR3, the full variable domain is DAGVTQSPTHLIKTRGQQVTLRCSPKSGHDTVSWYQQALGQGPQFIFQYYEEEERQRGNFPDRFSGHQFPNYSSELNVNALLLGDSALYLCASSSRGGYNEQFFGPGTRLTVL.

The chain couples TRBV5-6 to TRBJ2-1; TRBD2 agrees at 14 bases. Germline CDR1 SGHDT, CDR2 YYEEEE. J gave up 3 bases and V 2 bases, and 7 bases lay outside the gene matches. This CDR3 spans 18 amino acids. The CDR3 DNA is TGTGCCAGCAGCTTTCCTGGACTAGCGGGGGGATACTACAATGAGCAGTTCTTC. It encodes CASSFPGLAGGYYNEQFF.

The rearrangement joins TRBV5-3 to TRBJ2-2; no definite D call. TRBV5-3 is filed as an ORF, its function uncertain. The germline V and J ends were trimmed by 2 bases and 2 bases, with 16 bases remaining between them. CDR3 length: 17 residues. This CDR3 reads CARSLYLLPLNTGELFF. The CDR3 DNA sequence: TGTGCCAGAAGCTTATATCTATTACCTCTAAACACCGGGGAGCTGTTTTTT.

This rearrangement joins TRBV30 to TRBJ1-4; D is undetermined. Germline lookup yields CDR1 GTSNPN and CDR2 SVGIG (reference sequence). The CDR3 is 15 amino acids. V lost 0 bases to trimming and J lost 8 bases, with 16 bases between them. This CDR3 is CAWSVRRMKSEKLFF. The DNA of the CDR3 is TGTGCCTGGAGTGTGAGGAGGATGAAAAGCGAAAAACTGTTTTTT.

The chain carries TRBV9 and TRBJ2-3, with TRBD1 matching 11 bases. The J segment lost 4 bases and the V segment lost 4 bases, leaving 5 bases of the junction unmatched. The CDR3 is made up of 15 amino acids. Germline V gene sequence: CDR1 SGDLS, CDR2 YYNGEE. The CDR3 nucleotides read TGTGCCAGCAGCACCGGGACAGGGGGATCAGATACGCAGTATTTT. Its protein product is CASSTGTGGSDTQYF.

V is TRBV19 and J is TRBJ2-3, with TRBD2 matching 8 bases. The CDR3 sequence is 15 residues long. Germline-derived CDR1 and CDR2 are LNHDA and SQIVND (reference sequence). Losses at the gene ends were 3 bases for V and 2 bases for J; bases not matched to a gene: 4. The CDR3 DNA sequence: TGTGCCAGTAGTATTACTAGCGGTCCCACAGATACGCAGTATTTT. Translated, it gives CASSITSGPTDTQYF.

This chain connects TRBV6-5 to TRBJ1-2; possibly TRBD1 for D (6 bases). Trimming removed 5 bases at V and 7 bases at J, with 14 bases between. CDR1 is MNHEY and CDR2 is SVGAGI in the germline V gene. This CDR3 spans 13 amino acids. CDR3 loop: CASSRQAISGYTF. The CDR3 DNA sequence: TGTGCCAGCAGTAGACAGGCCATTTCTGGCTACACCTTC.

V is TRBV18 and J is TRBJ2-7; 9 positions agree with TRBD1. The CDR3 has 15 amino acids. The junction had 5 bases not matched to a gene; V was cut back by 3 bases and J by 2 bases. Germline CDR1 is KGHSH and CDR2 is LQKENI. CDR3 sequence reads: CASSPRQGVTYEQYF. The CDR3 DNA follows: TGTGCCAGCTCACCGCGACAGGGGGTCACCTACGAGCAGTACTTC.

The J gene is TRBJ2-5, the V gene TRBV7-2, with 13 bases matching TRBD2. Trimming removed 3 bases from V and 7 bases from J; junction bases left unmatched: 5. Germline V gene data show CDR1 as SGHTA and CDR2 as FQGNSA. The CDR3 totals 15 residues. CDR3 bases: TGTGCCAGCAGCTTCCGACTAGCGGGGGGCGGGACCCAGTACTTC. The encoded protein is CASSFRLAGGGTQYF.

The chain joins TRBV4-3 to TRBJ2-7, with 8 bases fitting TRBD2. V lost 1 base and J lost 0; bases outside the gene matches: 8. Germline loops: CDR1 LGHNA, CDR2 YSLEER. This CDR3 has 17 residues. The CDR3 reads CASSQALAGRSSYEQYF. For the CDR3, the DNA is TGCGCCAGCAGCCAAGCCTTAGCGGGGCGCAGCTCCTACGAGCAGTACTTC.

CDR3 protein: CASSPSQVWQPQHF. CDR3 sequence (DNA): TGTGCCAGCTCACCATCCCAGGTATGGCAGCCCCAGCATTTT. The chain combines TRBV18 with TRBJ1-5, with D unresolved. The CDR3 runs to 14 residues. Germline CDR1 KGHSH, CDR2 LQKENI. V dropped 2 bases and J dropped 7 bases, with 12 bases sitting between them.